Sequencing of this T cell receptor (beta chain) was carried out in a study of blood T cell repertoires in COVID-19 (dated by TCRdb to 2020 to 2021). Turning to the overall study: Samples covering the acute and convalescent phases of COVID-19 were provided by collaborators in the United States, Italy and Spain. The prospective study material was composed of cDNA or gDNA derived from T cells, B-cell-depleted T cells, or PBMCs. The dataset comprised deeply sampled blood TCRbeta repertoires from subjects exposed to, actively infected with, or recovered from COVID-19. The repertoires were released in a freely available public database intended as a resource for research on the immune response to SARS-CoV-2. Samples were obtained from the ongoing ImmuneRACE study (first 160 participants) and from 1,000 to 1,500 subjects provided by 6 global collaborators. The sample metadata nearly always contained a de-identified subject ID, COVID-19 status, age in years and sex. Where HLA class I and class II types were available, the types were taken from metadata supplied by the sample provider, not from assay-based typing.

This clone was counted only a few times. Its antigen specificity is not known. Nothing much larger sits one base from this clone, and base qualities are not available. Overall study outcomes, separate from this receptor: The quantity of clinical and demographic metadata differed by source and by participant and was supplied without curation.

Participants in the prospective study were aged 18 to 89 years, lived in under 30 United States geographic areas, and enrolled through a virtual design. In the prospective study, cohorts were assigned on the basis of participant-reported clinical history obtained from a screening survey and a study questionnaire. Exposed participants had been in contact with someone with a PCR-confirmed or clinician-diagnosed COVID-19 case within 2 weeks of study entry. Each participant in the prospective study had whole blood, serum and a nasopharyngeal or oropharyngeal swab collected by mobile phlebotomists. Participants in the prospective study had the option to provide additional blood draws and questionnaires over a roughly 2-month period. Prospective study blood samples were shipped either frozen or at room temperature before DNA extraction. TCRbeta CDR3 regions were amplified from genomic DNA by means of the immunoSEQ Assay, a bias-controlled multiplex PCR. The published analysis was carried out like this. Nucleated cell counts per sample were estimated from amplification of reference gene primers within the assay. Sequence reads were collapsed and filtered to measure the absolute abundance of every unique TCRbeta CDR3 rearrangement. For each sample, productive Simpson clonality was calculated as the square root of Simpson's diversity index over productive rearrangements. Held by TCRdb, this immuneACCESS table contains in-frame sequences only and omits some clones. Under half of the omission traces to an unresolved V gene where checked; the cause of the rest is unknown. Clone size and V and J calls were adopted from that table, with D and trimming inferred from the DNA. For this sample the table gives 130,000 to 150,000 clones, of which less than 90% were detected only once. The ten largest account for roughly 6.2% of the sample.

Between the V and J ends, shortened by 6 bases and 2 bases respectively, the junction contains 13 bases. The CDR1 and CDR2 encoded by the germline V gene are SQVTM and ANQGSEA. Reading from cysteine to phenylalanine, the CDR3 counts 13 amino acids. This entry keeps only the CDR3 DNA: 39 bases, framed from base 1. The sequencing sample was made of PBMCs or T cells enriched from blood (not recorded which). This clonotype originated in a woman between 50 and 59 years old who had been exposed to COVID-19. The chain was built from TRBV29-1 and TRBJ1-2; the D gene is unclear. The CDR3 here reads CSVTGNPNYGYTF. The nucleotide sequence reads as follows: TGCAGCGTGACCGGGAACCCAAACTATGGCTACACCTTC. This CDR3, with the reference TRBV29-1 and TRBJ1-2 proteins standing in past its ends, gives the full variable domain SAVISQKPSRDICQRGTSLTIQCQVDSQVTMMFWYRQQPGQSLTLIATANQGSEATYESGFVIDKFPISRPNLTFSTLTVSNMSPEDSSIYLCSVTGNPNYGYTFGSGTRLTVV.